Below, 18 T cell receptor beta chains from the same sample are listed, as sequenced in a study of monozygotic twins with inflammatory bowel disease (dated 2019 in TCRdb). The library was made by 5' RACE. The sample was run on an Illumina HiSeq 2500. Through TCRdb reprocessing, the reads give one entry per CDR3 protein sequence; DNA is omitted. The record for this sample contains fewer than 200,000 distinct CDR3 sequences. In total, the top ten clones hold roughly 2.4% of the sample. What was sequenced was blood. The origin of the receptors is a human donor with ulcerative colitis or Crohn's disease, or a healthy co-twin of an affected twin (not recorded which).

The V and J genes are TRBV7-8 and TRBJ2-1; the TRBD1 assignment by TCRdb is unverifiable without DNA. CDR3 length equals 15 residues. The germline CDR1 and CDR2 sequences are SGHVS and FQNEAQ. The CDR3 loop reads CASSPRATVYNEQFF.

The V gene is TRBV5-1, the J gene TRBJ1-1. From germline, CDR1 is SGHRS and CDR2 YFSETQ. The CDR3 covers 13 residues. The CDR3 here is CASSLVVNTEAFF.

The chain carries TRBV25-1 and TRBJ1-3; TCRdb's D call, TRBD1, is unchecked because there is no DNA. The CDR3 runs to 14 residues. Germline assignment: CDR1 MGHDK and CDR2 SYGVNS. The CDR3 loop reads CASNSGTGQDTIYF.

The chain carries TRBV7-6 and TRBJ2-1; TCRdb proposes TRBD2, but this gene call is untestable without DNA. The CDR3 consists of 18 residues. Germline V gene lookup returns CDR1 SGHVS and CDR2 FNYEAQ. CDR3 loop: CASSPPLGLAGGRNEQFF.

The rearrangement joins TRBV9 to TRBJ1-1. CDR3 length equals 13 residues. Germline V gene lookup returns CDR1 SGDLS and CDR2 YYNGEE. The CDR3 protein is CASSPNKNTEAFF.

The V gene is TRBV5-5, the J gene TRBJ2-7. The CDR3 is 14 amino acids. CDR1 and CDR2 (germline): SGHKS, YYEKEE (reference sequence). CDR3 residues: CASSLGWSSYEQYF.

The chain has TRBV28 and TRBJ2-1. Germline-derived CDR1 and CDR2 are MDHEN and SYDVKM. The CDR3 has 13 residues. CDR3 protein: CASSSERRDEQFF.

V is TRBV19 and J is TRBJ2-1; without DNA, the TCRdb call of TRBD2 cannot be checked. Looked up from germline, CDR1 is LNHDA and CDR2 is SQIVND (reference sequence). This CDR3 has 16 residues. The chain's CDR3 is CASSPEAGVKADEQFF.

CDR3 sequence reads: CASSLDYPSEQYF. The chain has TRBV5-4 and TRBJ2-7. This CDR3 contains 13 residues. Germline V lookup: CDR1 SGHNT, CDR2 YYREEE (reference sequence).

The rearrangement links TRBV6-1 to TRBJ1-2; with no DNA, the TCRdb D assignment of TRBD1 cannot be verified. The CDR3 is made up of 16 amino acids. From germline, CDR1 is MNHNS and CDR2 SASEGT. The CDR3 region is CASSPLTGGDRWGYTF.

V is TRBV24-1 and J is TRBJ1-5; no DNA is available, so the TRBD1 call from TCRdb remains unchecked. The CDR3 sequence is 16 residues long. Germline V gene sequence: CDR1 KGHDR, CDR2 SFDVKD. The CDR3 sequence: CATSGEGQGSNQPQHF.

This chain's CDR3 is CASSLEGLGPEKLFF. The rearrangement links TRBV7-2 to TRBJ1-4. Germline values: CDR1 SGHTA, CDR2 FQGNSA. This CDR3 is built from 15 residues.

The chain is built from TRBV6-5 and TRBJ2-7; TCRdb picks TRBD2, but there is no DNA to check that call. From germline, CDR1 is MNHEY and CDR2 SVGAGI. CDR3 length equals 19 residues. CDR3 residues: CASSYRRPSGGALRYEQYF.

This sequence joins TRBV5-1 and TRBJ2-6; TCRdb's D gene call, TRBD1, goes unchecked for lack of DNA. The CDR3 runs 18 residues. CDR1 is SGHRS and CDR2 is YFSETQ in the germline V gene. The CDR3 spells CASSPPDRDSSGANVLTF.

The CDR3 sequence: CASSPPGGAGEKLFF. V usage is TRBV12-3 or TRBV12-4 and J usage is TRBJ1-4; checking the TCRdb D call of TRBD1 is not possible without DNA. CDR3 length: 15 residues.

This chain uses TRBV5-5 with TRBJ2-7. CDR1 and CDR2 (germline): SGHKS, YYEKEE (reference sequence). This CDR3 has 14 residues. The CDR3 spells CASQVGMESYEQYF.

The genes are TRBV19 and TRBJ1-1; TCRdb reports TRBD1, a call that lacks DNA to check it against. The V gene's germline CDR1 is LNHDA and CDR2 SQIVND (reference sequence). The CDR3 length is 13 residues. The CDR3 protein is CASSMGQFAEAFF.

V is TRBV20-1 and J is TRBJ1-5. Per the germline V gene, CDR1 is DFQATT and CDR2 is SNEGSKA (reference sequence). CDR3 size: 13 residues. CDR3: CSARDSRNQPQHF.